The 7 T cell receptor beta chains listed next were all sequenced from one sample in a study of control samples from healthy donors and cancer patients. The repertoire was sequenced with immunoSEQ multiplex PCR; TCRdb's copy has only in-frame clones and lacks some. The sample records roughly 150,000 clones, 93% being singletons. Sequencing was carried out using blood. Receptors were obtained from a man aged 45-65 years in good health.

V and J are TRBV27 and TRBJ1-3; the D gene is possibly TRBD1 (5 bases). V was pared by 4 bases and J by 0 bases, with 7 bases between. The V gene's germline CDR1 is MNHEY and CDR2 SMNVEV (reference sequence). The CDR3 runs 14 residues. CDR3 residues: CASSSGSSGNTIYF. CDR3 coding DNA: TGTGCCAGCAGTTCAGGGTCCTCTGGAAACACCATATATTTT.

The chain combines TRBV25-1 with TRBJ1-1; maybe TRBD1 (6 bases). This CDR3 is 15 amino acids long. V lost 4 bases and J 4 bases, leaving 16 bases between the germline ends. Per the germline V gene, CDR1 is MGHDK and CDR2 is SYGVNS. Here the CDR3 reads CASSVGRGGTTEAFF. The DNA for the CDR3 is TGTGCCAGCAGTGTGGGCAGGGGAGGAACCACTGAAGCTTTCTTT. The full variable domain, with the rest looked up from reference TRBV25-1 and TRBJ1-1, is EADIYQTPRYLVIGTGKKITLECSQTMGHDKMYWYQQDPGMELHLIHYSYGVNSTEKGDLSSESTVSRIRTEHFPLTLESARPSHTSQYLCASSVGRGGTTEAFFGQGTRLTVV.

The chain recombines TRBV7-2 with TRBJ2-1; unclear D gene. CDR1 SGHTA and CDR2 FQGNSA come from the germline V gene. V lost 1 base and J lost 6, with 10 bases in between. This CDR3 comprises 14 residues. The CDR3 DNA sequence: TGTGCCAGCAGCTTAGTATCGTCCAGCAATGAGCAGTTCTTC. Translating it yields CASSLVSSSNEQFF.

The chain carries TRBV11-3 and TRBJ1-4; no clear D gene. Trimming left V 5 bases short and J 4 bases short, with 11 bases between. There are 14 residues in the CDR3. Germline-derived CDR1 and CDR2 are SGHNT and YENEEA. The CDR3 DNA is TGTGCCAGCAGCCGCCGGATCCTTAATGAAAAACTGTTTTTT. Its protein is CASSRRILNEKLFF.

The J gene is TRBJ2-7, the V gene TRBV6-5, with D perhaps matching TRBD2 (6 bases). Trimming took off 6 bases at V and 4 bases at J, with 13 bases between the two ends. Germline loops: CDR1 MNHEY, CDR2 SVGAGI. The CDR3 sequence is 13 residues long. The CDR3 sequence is CASRRGGSYEQYF. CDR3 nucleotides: TGTGCCAGCAGGCGTGGGGGGTCTTACGAGCAGTACTTC.

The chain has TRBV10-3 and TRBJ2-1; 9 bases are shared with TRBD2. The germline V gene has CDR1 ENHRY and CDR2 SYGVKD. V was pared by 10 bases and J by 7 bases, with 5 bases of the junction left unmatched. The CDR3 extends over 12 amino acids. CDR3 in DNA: TGTGCCAGTAGCGGGAGTGGTAATGAGCAGTTCTTC. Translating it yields CASSGSGNEQFF.

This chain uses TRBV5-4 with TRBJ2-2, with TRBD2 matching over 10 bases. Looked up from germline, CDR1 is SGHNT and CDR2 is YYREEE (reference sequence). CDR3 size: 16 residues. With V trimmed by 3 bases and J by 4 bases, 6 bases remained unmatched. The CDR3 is CASSSRTSGSTGELFF. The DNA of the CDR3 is TGTGCCAGCAGCTCCCGGACTAGCGGTTCCACCGGGGAGCTGTTTTTT.